The next 8 T cell receptor beta chains were all read from a single sample in a study of CD8 T cells in Susac syndrome. Reverse transcription of roughly 0.45 to 1 ug RNA used random hexamers. Using its own MiXCR run on the immunoSEQ multiplex PCR reads, TCRdb lists one record per CDR3 protein. The sample carries a few hundred thousand distinct CDR3 sequences, more than 80% recorded once. Sequencing was performed on CD8+ T cells from PBMCs. The receptors stem from a human donor with multiple sclerosis.

The gene calls are TRBV15 and TRBJ1-1, with D possibly matching TRBD1 (5 bases). The germline gives CDR1 LNHNV, CDR2 YYDKDF (reference sequence). The CDR3 is 14 residues long. Between the trimmed V and J ends, which lost 1 base and 7 bases, there was a span of 13 bases. CDR3 loop: CATSRVGGLDEAFF. CDR3 nucleotides: TGTGCCACCAGCAGAGTTGGGGGTCTGGATGAAGCTTTCTTT.

The chain has TRBV25-1 and TRBJ1-1; no reliable D call. Germline V gives CDR1 MGHDK, CDR2 SYGVNS. Trimming shortened V by 3 bases and J by 4 bases, and 6 bases separated the two germline ends. This CDR3 region has 12 residues. CDR3 nucleotides: TGTGCCAGCAGTGATTGGAGCACTGAAGCTTTCTTT. It encodes CASSDWSTEAFF.

The genes are TRBV6-1 and TRBJ1-1; D is unresolved. This CDR3 contains 18 residues. V lost 4 bases and J 0 bases, leaving 21 bases between the germline ends. Germline V gene data show CDR1 as MNHNS and CDR2 as SASEGT. CDR3 DNA sequence: TGTGCCAGCAGTGGCGAGGTTAAAACGTTGGCTATGAACACTGAAGCTTTCTTT. Translating it yields CASSGEVKTLAMNTEAFF.

This clonotype has just one count. This rearrangement joins TRBV5-6 to TRBJ1-1; perhaps TRBD1 as D (5 bases). The CDR3 contains 15 residues. Germline CDR1 is SGHDT and CDR2 is YYEEEE. Trimming cost V 3 bases and J 0 bases, with 12 bases left between them. CDR3 nucleotides: TGTGCCAGCAGCTCGCCGATGGGGGTGAACACTGAAGCTTTCTTT. Its translation: CASSSPMGVNTEAFF.

CDR3 amino acids: CASSEKQGFGYTF. The CDR3 DNA reads TGTGCCAGCAGCGAAAAACAGGGGTTCGGCTACACCTTC. The chain is built from TRBV6-5 and TRBJ1-2; 7 nucleotides agree with TRBD1. CDR1 MNHEY and CDR2 SVGAGI come from the germline V gene. Trimming at V came to 6 bases and at J to 8 bases, leaving 9 bases not matched to a gene. This CDR3 contains 13 residues.

The chain uses TRBV6-5 and TRBJ1-2, with D hard to call. The CDR3 extends over 15 amino acids. V lost 0 bases and J lost 1, with 9 bases in between. Germline V lookup: CDR1 MNHEY, CDR2 SVGAGI. The CDR3 spells CASSYSGSSNYGYTF. CDR3 DNA sequence: TGTGCCAGCAGTTACTCGGGCAGTAGTAACTATGGCTACACCTTC.

This rearrangement joins TRBV7-9 to TRBJ2-7; 8 bases fit TRBD1. The CDR3 runs to 16 residues. The germline V gene encodes CDR1 SEHNR and CDR2 FQNEAQ (reference sequence). Trimming at V came to 5 bases and at J to 2 bases, leaving 11 bases not matched to a gene. CDR3 sequence: CASSPPGGQETYEQYF. CDR3 coding DNA: TGTGCCAGCAGCCCCCCCGGGGGACAGGAGACCTACGAGCAGTACTTC.

The chain couples TRBV25-1 to TRBJ2-7; D could derive from TRBD1 or TRBD2 (5 bases each). CDR3 size: 14 residues. Looked up from germline, CDR1 is MGHDK and CDR2 is SYGVNS. Trimming removed 1 base from V and 5 bases from J, with 12 bases in between. This chain's CDR3 is CASSELLGVDEQYF. Written as DNA, the CDR3 is TGTGCCAGCAGTGAATTACTAGGGGTCGACGAGCAGTACTTC.